These T cell receptor beta chains were read from a single sample in a study of T-cell reconstitution after alpha-beta-depleted transplantation in children. TCRdb reprocessed the PCR reads via MiXCR and lists one record per CDR3 protein. The sample has about 600,000 distinct CDR3 sequences, roughly a tenth seen once; the top ten hold about 4.3%. The source material was PBMCs from the stem cell graft donor, sampled from the stem cell graft. Every receptor here comes from a human donor who donated a stem cell graft to a child with acute myeloid leukemia. Each CDR3 is given with its conserved first and last residue. The order of the fields is CDR3 length, clone size, D gene, V gene, J gene, CDR3 protein, CDR3 DNA. A D gene is named only where the DNA matches it firmly. Clone size is not always given. Where it is, it says once, few, many or a class for expanded clones.

>15|NA|TRBD2|TRBV7-9|TRBJ2-7
CASSYLAGPFYEQYF
TGTGCCAGCAGCTATTTAGCGGGGCCTTTCTACGAGCAGTACTTC
>13|NA|NA|TRBV29-1|TRBJ2-3
CSVDQVQGDTQYF
TGCAGCGTTGATCAGGTTCAGGGGGATACGCAGTATTTT
>15|NA|TRBD1|TRBV12-3/TRBV12-4|TRBJ2-1
CASSFLQGAVYEQFF
TGTGCCAGCAGTTTTTTGCAGGGGGCGGTCTATGAGCAGTTCTTC
>16|few|TRBD2|TRBV5-1|TRBJ2-5
CASKETSGRAVETQYF
TGCGCCAGCAAGGAGACTAGCGGGAGGGCCGTAGAGACCCAGTACTTC
>16|many|NA|TRBV6-6|TRBJ1-4
CASSYSMAAGDEKLFF
TGTGCCAGCAGTTACTCGATGGCGGCCGGGGATGAAAAACTGTTTTTT
>12|NA|NA|TRBV19|TRBJ2-7
CATSSPSYEQYF
TGTGCCACCTCGAGCCCCTCCTACGAGCAGTACTTC
>15|NA|TRBD1|TRBV7-2|TRBJ1-1
CASSPRQGSYTEAFF
TGTGCCAGCAGCCCACGACAGGGGAGTTACACTGAAGCTTTCTTT
>15|many|NA|TRBV7-3|TRBJ2-2
CASSSVGGNTGELFF
TGTGCCAGCAGCTCTGTAGGGGGGAACACCGGGGAGCTGTTTTTT
>14|many|NA|TRBV7-2|TRBJ1-2
CASSLNRANYGYTF
TGTGCCAGCAGCTTAAATAGGGCTAACTATGGCTACACCTTC
>14|few|TRBD1|TRBV27|TRBJ1-2
CASSFDRGSSRYTF
TGTGCCAGCAGTTTTGACAGGGGGTCGTCTCGCTACACCTTC
>15|NA|NA|TRBV15|TRBJ2-1
CATSRERDSYNEQFF
TGTGCCACCAGCAGAGAGCGGGACTCCTACAATGAGCAGTTCTTC